This T cell receptor (beta chain) originates from a study of diagnostic markers for celiac disease. The CDR3 loop spans 14 amino acids. Germline CDR1 and CDR2: SGDLS and YYNGEE. TCRdb re-called the reads; every CDR3 protein appears as one record, without DNA. There are 350 to 500 distinct CDR3 sequences in the sample, with 81% held by the top ten. This clonotype is classed as hyperexpanded by frequency. The sample taken for sequencing was either unsorted cells or a sorted T cell fraction (not recorded which). The receptor was derived from a human donor. This chain links TRBV9 with TRBJ1-2; with no DNA, the TCRdb D assignment of TRBD1 cannot be verified. The CDR3 here is CASSIFRGDYGYTF.